The entry below gives a single TCR beta chain sequence along with its context. This specimen comes from a study of blood T cell repertoires in COVID-19. About the study: Whether acute or convalescent, the COVID-19 samples came from the United States, Italy and Spain.

Germline V lookup: CDR1 SGHVS, CDR2 FQNEAQ. CDR3 length: 16 residues. After removal of 5 bases from V and 8 bases from J, the junction contained 12 bases not matched to a gene. The assay was immunoSEQ multiplex PCR, and TCRdb's table has in-frame clones only and misses some. The sample has 250,000 to 300,000 clones; roughly 86% are singletons. This sequence originates from a woman aged 55-69 years who had recovered from COVID-19. V gene TRBV7-8 combines with J gene TRBJ2-3; 11 positions match TRBD2. The sample taken for sequencing was PBMCs or T cells enriched from blood (not recorded which). CDR3 sequence (DNA): TGTGCCAGCAGCCAGGGGGGGACTAGCGGAAAACTTACGCAGTATTTT. This codes for CASSQGGTSGKLTQYF.